What follows are 27 T cell receptor beta chains derived from one specimen sequenced in a study of T-cell memory formation after mild COVID-19 (dated by TCRdb to the early 2020s). The library was generated by 5' RACE. Reads for this sample came from an Illumina NovaSeq 6000. Using fastp trimming at Q25 and MiXCR clonotype assembly, TCRdb reanalyzed the public sequencing data and kept in-frame beta chains. Entries that share a CDR3 protein sequence are merged under the most common genes and DNA. This sample holds about 390,000 distinct CDR3 sequences; 15% to 20% were observed only once. Around a fifth of the sample is held by the ten biggest clonotypes. Sequenced: PBMCs or a T cell subset sorted from them (not recorded which). Receptor source: a man aged 18 to 29 who had mild COVID-19 (a few samples of this study predate the infection). The sample titles of this study are shuffled in the database, so cell type and time point are left out; the donor was told from shared clones.

This clonotype was seen a few times. The V gene is TRBV29-1, the J gene TRBJ2-2, with 8 bases that match TRBD2. CDR1 is SQVTM, CDR2 ANQGSEA, per germline. Trimming took 8 bases from V and 5 from J; bases not matched to a gene: 7. The CDR3 spans 13 residues. Here the CDR3 DNA reads TGCAGCTCTCGGGGGGGACGTACCGGGGAGCTGTTTTTT. Protein sequence: CSSRGGRTGELFF.

This clonotype was seen only a few times. Here the CDR3 reads CAMGPIAWETQYF. As DNA, the CDR3 is TGTGCCATGGGACCCATCGCGTGGGAGACCCAGTACTTC. The rearrangement joins TRBV10-3 to TRBJ2-5; D may match TRBD1 or TRBD2 (5 bases each). Trimming took off 9 bases at V and 5 bases at J, with 16 bases between the two ends. CDR1 ENHRY and CDR2 SYGVKD come from the germline V gene. The CDR3 sequence is 13 residues long.

The gene calls are TRBV7-2 and TRBJ2-5; 7 nucleotides match TRBD2. CDR3 length equals 15 residues. The trim removed 4 bases at V and 2 bases at J, leaving 7 bases unmatched. Germline V gene lookup returns CDR1 SGHTA and CDR2 FQGNSA. This CDR3 is CASSWGGTVQETQYF. The CDR3 DNA follows: TGTGCCAGCAGCTGGGGAGGGACGGTTCAAGAGACCCAGTACTTC. Variable domain in full (rest from reference TRBV7-2 and TRBJ2-5): GAGVSQSPSNKVTEKGKDVELRCDPISGHTALYWYRQSLGQGLEFLIYFQGNSAPDKSGLPSDRFSAERTGGSVSTLTIQRTQQEDSAVYLCASSWGGTVQETQYFGPGTRLLVL.

The chain uses TRBV12-3 or TRBV12-4 and TRBJ2-4, with D possibly TRBD2 on 5 matching bases. Trimming pared 7 bases from V and 7 bases from J, leaving 17 bases between. This CDR3 region has 14 residues. CDR3 coding DNA: TGTGCCAGCACTACTCTAGCTGGCGGCAACATTCAGTACTTC. Encoded protein: CASTTLAGGNIQYF.

This clonotype was seen ten or more times. The chain links TRBV20-1 to TRBJ2-7; weak D call: TRBD2 (7 bases). The CDR3 covers 14 residues. V was trimmed by 4 bases and J by 3 bases, leaving 16 bases between them. Germline CDR1 DFQATT, CDR2 SNEGSKA (reference sequence). In nucleotides, the CDR3 is TGCAGTGCTATACCAGGCGGGGGCAGCTACGAGCAGTACGTC. Protein product: CSAIPGGGSYEQYV.

This sequence joins TRBV12-3 or TRBV12-4 and TRBJ2-6, with D unresolved. The CDR3 has 15 residues. V dropped 3 bases and J dropped 0 bases, with 6 bases sitting between them. The CDR3 region has the DNA TGTGCCAGCAGTTTTGTGGGCTCTGGGGCCAACGTCCTGACTTTC. The encoded protein is CASSFVGSGANVLTF.

This sequence joins TRBV7-9 and TRBJ1-3; D not certain. Looked up from germline, CDR1 is SEHNR and CDR2 is FQNEAQ (reference sequence). This CDR3 comprises 16 residues. The V end was cut by 3 bases, the J end by 4 bases, with 16 bases between. The CDR3 sequence is CASSFPRIMAGNTIYF. DNA of the CDR3: TGTGCCAGCAGCTTCCCCCGGATTATGGCGGGAAACACCATATATTTT.

There are a few counts of this clonotype. CDR3 amino acids: CASSPTRTTETQYF. The CDR3 region has the DNA TGTGCCAGCAGCCCGACGCGGACGACAGAGACCCAGTACTTC. The chain has TRBV9 and TRBJ2-5; D is uncertain. Germline loops: CDR1 SGDLS, CDR2 YYNGEE. Trimming stripped 4 bases from V and 4 bases from J, with 14 bases between. The CDR3 has 14 residues.

There are many counts of this clonotype. This chain uses TRBV7-2 with TRBJ2-5, with D tentatively TRBD2 (6 bases). CDR1 is SGHTA, CDR2 FQGNSA, per germline. The CDR3 spans 13 residues. V gave up 5 bases and J gave up 5 bases, with 12 bases separating them. The CDR3, as DNA: TGTGCCAGCAGCCCCAGGGAGGCGGAGACCCAGTACTTC. Residues: CASSPREAETQYF.

This sequence joins TRBV7-8 and TRBJ2-2, with 8 bases matching TRBD1. The junction had 21 bases not matched to a gene; V was cut back by 6 bases and J by 3 bases. The CDR3 has 20 amino acids. Germline V gene lookup returns CDR1 SGHVS and CDR2 FQNEAQ. CDR3 DNA: TGTGCCAGCAGATTAAGAACAGGCAGGGGGCTGCGTTTAGACACCGGGGAGCTGTTTTTT. As protein: CASRLRTGRGLRLDTGELFF.

This clonotype was recorded a few times. The chain couples TRBV4-1 to TRBJ2-5; D tentatively reads TRBD1 or TRBD2 (5 bases each). From germline, CDR1 is MGHRA and CDR2 YSYEKL. V was clipped by 0 bases and J by 5 bases, with 16 bases between them. CDR3 size: 16 residues. In DNA, the CDR3 is TGCGCCAGCAGCCAAGAGCCTGGGACCCTTCGGGAGACCCAGTACTTC. It yields the protein CASSQEPGTLRETQYF.

This clonotype was seen many times. The chain carries TRBV5-1 and TRBJ2-1; perhaps TRBD2 as D (5 bases). The length of the CDR3 is 16 residues. Germline V gives CDR1 SGHRS, CDR2 YFSETQ. Trimming left V 2 bases short and J 0 bases short, with 12 bases between. The CDR3 DNA reads as TGCGCCAGCAGCTTACCGGGGTCCGGCTCCTACAATGAGCAGTTCTTC. Translated: CASSLPGSGSYNEQFF.

The chain carries TRBV14 and TRBJ1-6, with D possibly TRBD1 on 6 matching bases. CDR1 is SGHDN and CDR2 is FVKESK in the germline V gene. V was clipped by 4 bases and J by 0 bases, with 13 bases between them. The CDR3 sequence is 17 residues long. The CDR3 spells CASSPRTASSYNSPLHF. The CDR3 DNA is TGTGCCAGCAGCCCGAGGACAGCTAGCTCCTATAATTCACCCCTCCACTTT.

This clonotype was observed a few times. This sequence joins TRBV5-8 and TRBJ2-5, with a tentative D call TRBD1 (6 bases). Germline V gene lookup returns CDR1 SGHTS and CDR2 YDEGEE. The CDR3 is made up of 18 amino acids. The ends were cut back, 4 bases at V and 5 bases at J, with 27 bases in the middle. The CDR3 protein is CASSPPSQTSARGETQYF. CDR3 nucleotide sequence: TGTGCCAGCAGCCCCCCTTCCCAGACCTCCGCGAGGGGGGAGACCCAGTACTTC.

This clonotype was observed a few times. V gene TRBV7-2 combines with J gene TRBJ1-2; TRBD1 matches at 10 bases. V was pared by 5 bases and J by 6 bases, with 3 bases of the junction left unmatched. In germline, CDR1 is SGHTA, CDR2 FQGNSA. This CDR3 region has 13 residues. The CDR3 sequence: CASSATGGDGYTF. Here the CDR3 DNA reads TGTGCCAGCAGCGCGACAGGGGGCGATGGCTACACCTTC.

The genes are TRBV6-2 or TRBV6-3 and TRBJ1-5; D is undetermined. There are 12 residues in the CDR3. Trimming took 0 bases from V and 9 from J, leaving 6 bases between them. Looked up from germline, CDR1 is MNHEY and CDR2 is SVGEGT. Here the CDR3 DNA reads TGTGCCAGCAGTTACTCGATGGGGCCCCAGCATTTT. Its protein is CASSYSMGPQHF.

The rearrangement links TRBV5-1 to TRBJ2-5; D is unclear. This CDR3 region has 16 residues. From germline, CDR1 is SGHRS and CDR2 YFSETQ. V dropped 0 bases and J dropped 2 bases, with 14 bases sitting between them. The CDR3 here is CASSLVSRKGQETQYF. DNA for the CDR3: TGCGCCAGCAGCTTGGTATCCAGAAAGGGACAAGAGACCCAGTACTTC.

The chain carries TRBV7-9 and TRBJ1-5; D remains unclear. Trimming pared 5 bases from V and 4 bases from J, leaving 9 bases between. Germline V gives CDR1 SEHNR, CDR2 FQNEAQ (reference sequence). The CDR3 loop spans 13 amino acids. The CDR3 here is CASSTHGNQPQHF. The CDR3 DNA reads as TGTGCCAGCAGCACCCATGGGAATCAGCCCCAGCATTTT.

The gene calls are TRBV11-2 and TRBJ1-4; D unresolved. The CDR3 spans 15 residues. The V end was cut by 3 bases, the J end by 3 bases, with 11 bases between. Germline V gives CDR1 SGHAT, CDR2 FQNNGV. Here the CDR3 reads CASSFLLSANEKLFF. The CDR3 DNA is TGTGCCAGCAGCTTTCTCCTCTCGGCTAATGAAAAACTGTTTTTT.

The chain has TRBV6-2 or TRBV6-3 and TRBJ1-1; D is perhaps TRBD1 (5 bases). The CDR3 runs to 15 residues. Germline V gene lookup returns CDR1 MNHEY and CDR2 SVGEGT. Trimming took off 2 bases at V and 4 bases at J, with 14 bases between the two ends. CDR3 residues: CASSYGVGVSTEAFF. In nucleotides, the CDR3 is TGTGCCAGCAGTTACGGGGTGGGGGTAAGCACTGAAGCTTTCTTT.

This chain uses TRBV2 with TRBJ2-7; D is possibly TRBD1 (6 bases). The ends were cut back, 10 bases at V and 1 base at J, with 11 bases in the middle. There are 12 residues in the CDR3. CDR1 SNHLY and CDR2 FYNNEI come from the germline V gene. CDR3 DNA: TGTGCCACCACGAGGGGGTCCTACGAGCAGTACTTC. Translated, it gives CATTRGSYEQYF. The full variable domain, completed using reference TRBV2 and TRBJ2-7, is EPEVTQTPSHQVTQMGQEVILRCVPISNHLYFYWYRQILGQKVEFLVSFYNNEISEKSEIFDDQFSVERPDGSNFTLKIRSTKLEDSAMYFCATTRGSYEQYFGPGTRLTVT.

The chain is built from TRBV9 and TRBJ2-5; D is perhaps TRBD1 (6 bases). Trimming removed 0 bases from V and 2 bases from J, with 14 bases in between. This CDR3 contains 16 residues. The germline V gene encodes CDR1 SGDLS and CDR2 YYNGEE. CDR3 in amino acids: CASSVGGRIDQETQYF. Here the CDR3 DNA reads TGTGCCAGCAGCGTAGGGGGGCGTATAGATCAAGAGACCCAGTACTTC.

The genes are TRBV9 and TRBJ1-3, with D unclear. Trimming pared 3 bases from V and 7 bases from J, leaving 11 bases between. This CDR3 has 13 residues. From germline, CDR1 is SGDLS and CDR2 YYNGEE. In DNA form, the CDR3 reads TGTGCCAGCAGCGCGCCGATCCCGAACACCATATATTTT. Protein sequence: CASSAPIPNTIYF. Filled out from reference TRBV9 and TRBJ1-3, the complete variable domain reads DSGVTQTPKHLITATGQRVTLRCSPRSGDLSVYWYQQSLDQGLQFLIQYYNGEERAKGNILERFSAQQFPDLHSELNLSSLELGDSALYFCASSAPIPNTIYFGEGSWLTVV.

This clonotype was observed a handful of times. The CDR3 DNA reads TGTGCCAGCAGGATAGGGGGCAACACTGAAGCTTTCTTT. It yields the protein CASRIGGNTEAFF. This chain uses TRBV7-2 with TRBJ1-1, with 7 positions matching TRBD1. With V trimmed by 6 bases and J by 2 bases, 3 bases remained unmatched. Germline CDR1 and CDR2: SGHTA and FQGNSA. The CDR3 extends over 13 amino acids.

This chain connects TRBV6-5 to TRBJ1-5, with 10 bases matching TRBD1. The V gene's germline CDR1 is MNHEY and CDR2 SVGAGI. The trim removed 6 bases at V and 1 base at J, leaving 6 bases unmatched. The CDR3 is 16 amino acids. DNA for the CDR3: TGTGCCAGCAGCCCGGGACAGGGGCGCAGCAATCAGCCCCAGCATTTT. It codes for CASSPGQGRSNQPQHF.

This clonotype appeared a few times. DNA for the CDR3: TGCGCCAGCACCCTAGCGGGGGGGCCCGGGCAGTACTTC. Translating gives CASTLAGGPGQYF. The chain links TRBV10-2 to TRBJ2-7, with TRBD2 matching over 12 bases. CDR1 WSHSY and CDR2 SAAADI come from the germline V gene. There are 13 residues in the CDR3. V shed 7 bases, J shed 9 bases, and the junction held 7 bases outside the gene matches.

The V and J genes are TRBV3-1 and TRBJ2-1, with 14 bases identical to TRBD2. J was trimmed by 9 bases and V by 11 bases; bases with no gene match: 12. The germline CDR1 and CDR2 sequences are LGHDT and YNNKEL (reference sequence). This CDR3 comprises 15 residues. CDR3 in amino acids: CAAAATSGGAGEQFF. The DNA of the CDR3 is TGTGCCGCCGCCGCGACTAGCGGGGGGGCTGGTGAGCAGTTCTTC.